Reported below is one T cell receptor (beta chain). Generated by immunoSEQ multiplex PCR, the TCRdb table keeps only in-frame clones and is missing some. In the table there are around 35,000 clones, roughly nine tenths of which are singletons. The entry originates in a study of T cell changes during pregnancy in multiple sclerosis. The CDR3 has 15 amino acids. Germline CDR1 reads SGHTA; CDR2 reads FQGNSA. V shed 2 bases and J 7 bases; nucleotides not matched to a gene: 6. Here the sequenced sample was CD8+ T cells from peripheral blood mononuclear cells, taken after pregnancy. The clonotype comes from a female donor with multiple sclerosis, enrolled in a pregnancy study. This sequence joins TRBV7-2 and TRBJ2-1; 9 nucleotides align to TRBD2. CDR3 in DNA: TGTGCCAGCAGCTTAAGAGCGGGGGGAGGGAATGAGCAGTTCTTC. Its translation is CASSLRAGGGNEQFF.